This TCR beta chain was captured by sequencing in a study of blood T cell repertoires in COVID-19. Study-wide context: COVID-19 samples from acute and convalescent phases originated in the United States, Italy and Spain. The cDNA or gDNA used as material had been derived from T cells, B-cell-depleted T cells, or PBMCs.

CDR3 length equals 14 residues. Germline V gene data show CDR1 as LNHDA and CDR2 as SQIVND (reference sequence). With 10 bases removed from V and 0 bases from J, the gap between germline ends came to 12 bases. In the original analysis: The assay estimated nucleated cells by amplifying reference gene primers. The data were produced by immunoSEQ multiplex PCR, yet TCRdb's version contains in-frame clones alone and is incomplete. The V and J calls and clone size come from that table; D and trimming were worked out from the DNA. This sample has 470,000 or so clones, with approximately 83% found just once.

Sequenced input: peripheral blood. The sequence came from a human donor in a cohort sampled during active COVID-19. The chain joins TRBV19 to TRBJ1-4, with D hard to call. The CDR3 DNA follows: TGTGCCACGCGGGCCGAAGCAACTAATGAAAAACTGTTTTTT. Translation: CATRAEATNEKLFF. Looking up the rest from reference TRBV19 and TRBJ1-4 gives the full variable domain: DGGITQSPKYLFRKEGQNVTLSCEQNLNHDAMYWYRQDPGQGLRLIYYSQIVNDFQKGDIAEGYSVSREKKESFPLTVTSAQKNPTAFYLCATRAEATNEKLFFGSGTQLSVL.